These 18 T cell receptor beta chains came from one sample sequenced in a study of Graves' ophthalmopathy and Graves' hyperthyroidism. Amplified TCR beta CDR3 regions were obtained using RNA transcripts as template. First-round RT-PCR used HTBI primers; second-round multiplex PCR followed. TCRdb itself ran the multiplex PCR reads through MiXCR, one entry per CDR3 protein. The repertoire holds about 480,000 distinct CDR3 sequences, with under 15% as singletons. Sequenced: blood. Every receptor here comes from a woman aged 25-40 years with Graves' ophthalmopathy.

The chain couples TRBV6-1 to TRBJ1-1; maybe TRBD1 (5 bases). The V and J ends lost 6 bases and 5 bases respectively, with 19 bases between them. The CDR3 spans 15 residues. Looked up from germline, CDR1 is MNHNS and CDR2 is SASEGT. CDR3 coding DNA: TGTGCCAGCAGCCACCGGTCCGGGGGGAGTACTGAAGCTTTCTTT. Its translation is CASSHRSGGSTEAFF.

This clonotype was seen repeatedly, ten times or more. The chain is built from TRBV30 and TRBJ2-7, with D hard to call. V lost 5 bases and J lost 0, with 8 bases in between. The germline V gene has CDR1 GTSNPN and CDR2 SVGIG (reference sequence). The CDR3 totals 12 residues. The CDR3 loop is CAWGPVSYEQYF. In nucleotides, the CDR3 is TGTGCCTGGGGGCCAGTCTCCTACGAGCAGTACTTC.

This clonotype was picked up many times. The chain is built from TRBV6-1 and TRBJ2-4; D may be TRBD1 or TRBD2 (5 bases each). Looked up from germline, CDR1 is MNHNS and CDR2 is SASEGT. The CDR3 contains 17 residues. V was pared by 6 bases and J by 0 bases, with 18 bases between. The CDR3 coding sequence is TGTGCCAGCAGCTCCAGAGGGGATTCTCTAGCCAAAAACATTCAGTACTTC. Protein: CASSSRGDSLAKNIQYF.

This chain joins TRBV6-2 or TRBV6-3 and TRBJ1-1; D is unclear. Germline V gives CDR1 MNHEY, CDR2 SVGEGT. V was shortened by 2 bases and J by 7 bases, with 14 bases between the two germline ends. The CDR3 extends over 14 amino acids. CDR3 region: CASSYPARFGEAFF. In DNA, the CDR3 is TGTGCCAGCAGTTACCCAGCCCGCTTCGGTGAAGCTTTCTTT.

There are many counts of this clonotype. The V and J genes are TRBV7-4 and TRBJ1-5; 8 bases fit TRBD1. The ends lost 1 base at V and 5 bases at J; junction bases unmatched: 7. The CDR3 covers 16 residues. Germline V lookup: CDR1 SGHVT, CDR2 SQSDAQ. The CDR3 DNA is TGTGCCAGCAGCTTAGTGGGAGGGGGACAGGATCAGCCCCAGCATTTT. Encoded protein: CASSLVGGGQDQPQHF.

The chain combines TRBV7-2 with TRBJ2-5; no definite D call. The CDR3 sequence is 14 residues long. V shed 5 bases and J shed 1 base, with 11 bases lying between them. In germline, CDR1 is SGHTA, CDR2 FQGNSA. The chain's CDR3 is CASSLGPCQETQYF. CDR3 sequence (DNA): TGTGCCAGCAGCCTTGGCCCGTGCCAAGAGACCCAGTACTTC.

This clonotype was observed at least ten times. The V and J genes are TRBV28 and TRBJ2-4; D gene uncertain. Trimming pared 3 bases from V and 6 bases from J, leaving 15 bases between. The germline V gene encodes CDR1 MDHEN and CDR2 SYDVKM. The CDR3 spans 15 residues. CDR3 nucleotide sequence: TGTGCCAGCAGTTTTGGCCCCAGAGCGAGAAACATTCAGTACTTC. It translates to CASSFGPRARNIQYF.

About this clonotype: This sequence may be a read error, since a much larger clone differs from it by one base. Here the CDR3 reads CSVGWGGETQYF. CDR3 nucleotides: TGCAGCGTTGGTTGGGGGGGAGAGACCCAGTACTTC. The chain combines TRBV29-1 with TRBJ2-5; 7 bases are a match to TRBD2. V trimming: 4 bases; J trimming: 4 bases; junction bases outside the gene matches: 3. Looked up from germline, CDR1 is SQVTM and CDR2 is ANQGSEA. The CDR3 is 12 residues long.

This clonotype has at least ten counts. V usage is TRBV6-1 and J usage is TRBJ1-5, with a tentative D call TRBD1 (6 bases). This CDR3 comprises 16 residues. Deletions cut 2 bases from V and 6 bases from J, with 17 bases between. Germline V CDR1 and CDR2: MNHNS, SASEGT. The CDR3 bases are TGTGCCAGCAGTGAATACCTTTTGGGGGGCAGTCAGCCCCAGCATTTT. It is translated as CASSEYLLGGSQPQHF.

This chain's CDR3 is CASSQGTSGPELFF. The CDR3, as DNA: TGTGCCAGCAGCCAGGGGACTAGCGGGCCGGAGCTGTTTTTT. V gene TRBV4-2 combines with J gene TRBJ2-2, with 12 bases that match TRBD2. V gave up 3 bases and J gave up 10 bases; unmatched junction bases: 3. Germline CDR1 LGHNA, CDR2 YNFKEQ. The CDR3 loop spans 14 amino acids.

This clonotype was observed a few times. V usage is TRBV10-3 and J usage is TRBJ2-5, with TRBD2 identical over 12 bases. Germline V lookup: CDR1 ENHRY, CDR2 SYGVKD. V gave up 5 bases and J gave up 3 bases; unmatched junction bases: 7. The CDR3 has 16 amino acids. CDR3 bases: TGTGCCATCAGTCCTGGACTAGCGGGACCTAAAGAGACCCAGTACTTC. Protein product: CAISPGLAGPKETQYF.

The chain uses TRBV30 and TRBJ2-5; 8 bases are a match to TRBD1. CDR3 length equals 15 residues. With 4 bases clipped from V and 5 bases from J, the junction kept 12 bases outside the gene matches. Germline loops: CDR1 GTSNPN, CDR2 SVGIG (reference sequence). DNA of the CDR3: TGTGCCTGGATGATCAAAGGGACAGGCGATGAGACCCAGTACTTC. Translating it yields CAWMIKGTGDETQYF.

The chain joins TRBV12-3 or TRBV12-4 to TRBJ1-6, with 9 bases identical to TRBD1. This CDR3 has 15 amino acids. After removal of 6 bases from V and 7 bases from J, the junction contained 7 bases not matched to a gene. The CDR3 sequence is CASSRGTGQNSPLHF. CDR3 in DNA: TGTGCCAGCAGCCGGGGGACAGGGCAGAATTCACCCCTCCACTTT.

The sample holds many counts of this clonotype. The chain recombines TRBV12-3 or TRBV12-4 with TRBJ2-7; 7 bases fit TRBD1. After removal of 2 bases from V and 3 bases from J, the junction contained 10 bases not matched to a gene. The CDR3 has 16 amino acids. CDR3 sequence reads: CASSLRTGHLNYEQYF. The DNA of the CDR3 is TGTGCCAGCAGTTTAAGGACAGGCCATTTAAACTACGAGCAGTACTTC.

This clonotype was observed at least ten times. The V gene is TRBV13, the J gene TRBJ1-2, with D perhaps matching TRBD1 (6 bases). This CDR3 is built from 12 residues. V lost 4 bases, J lost 7 bases, and 10 bases lay in between. The V gene's germline CDR1 is PRHDT and CDR2 FYEKMQ (reference sequence). The CDR3 loop reads CASSSNRAGYTF. The CDR3 DNA is TGTGCCAGCAGCTCTAACAGGGCTGGCTACACCTTC.

This clonotype was found a few times. The genes are TRBV4-1 and TRBJ2-2; 11 bases line up with TRBD1. The V segment lost 1 base and the J segment 7 bases; nucleotides outside the gene matches: 8. Per germline, CDR1 MGHRA and CDR2 YSYEKL. The length of the CDR3 is 17 residues. Here the CDR3 reads CASSQGGRTGGIGELFF. Here the CDR3 DNA reads TGCGCCAGCAGCCAAGGAGGTCGGACAGGGGGCATCGGGGAGCTGTTTTTT.

This clonotype came up many times. DNA of the CDR3: TGTGCCAGTAGTATGCGGGGACAGAGCTATGGCTACACCTTC. As protein: CASSMRGQSYGYTF. The gene calls are TRBV19 and TRBJ1-2; 7 positions match TRBD1. V lost 3 bases to trimming and J lost 4 bases; unmatched junction nucleotides: 5. The CDR3 covers 14 residues. CDR1 is LNHDA and CDR2 is SQIVND in the germline V gene (reference sequence).

Many counts were recorded for this clonotype. The chain employs TRBV6-1 and TRBJ1-1, with D uncertain. The V gene lost 4 bases and the J gene lost 7 bases, with 10 bases spanning the gap. The CDR3 loop spans 12 amino acids. Germline CDR1 MNHNS, CDR2 SASEGT. CDR3 nucleotides: TGTGCCAGCAGTGTTTTAGGCAGTGAAGCTTTCTTT. Protein product: CASSVLGSEAFF.